This TCR beta chain was recovered during a study of blood T cell repertoires in COVID-19 (dated by TCRdb to about 2020). Study-level background: Samples covering the acute and convalescent phases of COVID-19 were provided by collaborators in the United States, Italy and Spain. The prospective study material was composed of cDNA or gDNA derived from T cells, B-cell-depleted T cells, or PBMCs. HLA class I and class II types, where available, came from metadata supplied by the sample provider rather than from assay-based typing. Deeply sampled blood TCRbeta repertoires from subjects exposed to, actively infected with, or recovered from COVID-19 were included in the dataset. Samples came from the ongoing ImmuneRACE study (first 160 participants) plus 1,254 subjects from 6 global collaborators. The sample metadata nearly always contained a de-identified subject ID, COVID-19 status, age in years and sex. A freely available public database, intended as a resource for researchers studying the immune response to SARS-CoV-2, is where the repertoires were released.

What the authors observed across the whole study: Clinical and demographic metadata were provided uncurated, with the amount varying by source and participant.

Participants in the prospective study were aged about 18 to 89 years, lived in 24 United States geographic areas, and enrolled through a virtual design. In the prospective study, participants were assigned to cohorts based on the clinical history participants reported in a screening survey and a study questionnaire. Recovered participants in ImmuneRACE Cohort 3 were defined as having two consecutive negative NP/OP PCR tests, clearance from a healthcare professional, or resolution of symptoms. In the prospective study, mobile phlebotomists collected whole blood, serum and a nasopharyngeal or oropharyngeal swab from each participant. Over an approximately 2-month period, participants in the prospective study had the option of providing additional blood draws and questionnaires. Before DNA extraction, blood samples from the prospective study were shipped at room temperature or frozen. V loses 5 bases, J loses 5 bases, and the germline ends lie 13 bases apart. There are 13 amino acids in the CDR3, from cysteine to phenylalanine inclusive. This entry keeps only the CDR3 DNA: 39 bases, framed from base 1.

The immunoSEQ Assay, a bias-controlled multiplex PCR, was used to amplify TCRbeta CDR3 regions from genomic DNA. The original pipeline was this. Within the assay, amplification of reference gene primers was used to estimate how many nucleated cells each sample contained. To quantify the absolute abundance of each unique TCRbeta CDR3 rearrangement, sequence reads were collapsed and filtered. For each sample, productive Simpson clonality was calculated as the square root of Simpson's diversity index over productive rearrangements. TCRdb took this table from immuneACCESS and kept in-frame rearrangements with V and J called. Such tables lack part of the clones; where checked against another copy, unresolved V genes explain under half of the gap, and the rest is unexplained. The DNA was the basis for D and trimming; V, J and clone size are from that table. This sample gives 150,000 or so clones in total; 80% of them show up just once. Less than 4% of the sample rests with the top ten.

For this clone: Its antigen remains undetermined. No base-level quality is on record; no much larger clone is a single base apart.

The receptor comes from a woman between 55 and 75 years old who had recovered from COVID-19. The V and J genes are TRBV12-3 or TRBV12-4 and TRBJ2-7, with an unclear D gene assignment. The sample taken for sequencing was PBMCs or T cells enriched from blood (not recorded which). The DNA is TGTGCCAGCAGTCCTCCTCGGAGCCACGAGCAGTACTTC. Its protein is CASSPPRSHEQYF.